This T cell receptor beta chain was recovered during a study of regulatory T cells in long-lasting Graves disease. The length of the CDR3 is 12 residues. V lost 3 bases and J lost 8, with 10 bases in between. CDR1 and CDR2 from the germline V gene are SGHNT and YENEEA. A remark on this clonotype: No antigen is known for it.

Time point noted: persistent/refractory GD, antithyroid drugs over 5 years with positive TRAb. The TCR library used RNA extracted from PBMCs. The authors drew patients from an endocrinology department in Xi'an, China. Libraries of TCR beta came from iRepertoire HTBI primers plus Arm-PCR of CDR3 regions. TCRdb independently ran MiXCR on the multiplex PCR reads; one entry per CDR3 protein. This table has approximately 470,000 distinct CDR3 sequences, around 21% appearing once. Regarding the study as a whole: Persistent patients had a count of shared public clonotypes (about 2,700) that exceeded that of new patients (about 970). Repertoires from persistent disease leaned toward TRBV28, TRBJ1-2 and TRBJ2-5.

The sample was peripheral blood mononuclear cells (PBMCs), taken when the disease was refractory, from a patient treated with antithyroid drugs. This chain connects TRBV11-3 to TRBJ1-1; D is possibly TRBD1 (5 bases). The receptor's source is a female donor with Graves disease. The CDR3 spells CASSFRGGEAFF. The CDR3 coding sequence is TGTGCCAGCAGCTTTCGGGGGGGAGAAGCTTTCTTT.